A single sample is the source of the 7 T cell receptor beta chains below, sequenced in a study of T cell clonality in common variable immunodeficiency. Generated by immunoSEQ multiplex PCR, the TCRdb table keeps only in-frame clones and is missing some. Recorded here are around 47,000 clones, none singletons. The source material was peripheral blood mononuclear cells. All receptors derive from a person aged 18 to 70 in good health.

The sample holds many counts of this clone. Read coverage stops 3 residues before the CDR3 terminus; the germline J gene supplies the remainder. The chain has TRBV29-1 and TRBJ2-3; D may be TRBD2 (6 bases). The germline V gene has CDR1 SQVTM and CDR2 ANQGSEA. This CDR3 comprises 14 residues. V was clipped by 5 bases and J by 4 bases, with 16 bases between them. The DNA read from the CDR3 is TGCAGCGTTCCGAGACTAGGGGTCCCAGATACG. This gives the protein CSVPRLGVPDT. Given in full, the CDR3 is CSVPRLGVPDTQYF.

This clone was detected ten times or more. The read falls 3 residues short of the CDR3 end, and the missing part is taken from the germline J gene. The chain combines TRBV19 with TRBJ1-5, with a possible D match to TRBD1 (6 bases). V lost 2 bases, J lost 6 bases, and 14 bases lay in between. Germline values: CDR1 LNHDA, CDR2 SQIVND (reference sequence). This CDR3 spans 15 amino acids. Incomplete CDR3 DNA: TGTGCCAGTAGTATAATTCAGGGAGGGGGTCAGCCC. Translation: CASSIIQGGGQP. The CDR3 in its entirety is CASSIIQGGGQPQHF.

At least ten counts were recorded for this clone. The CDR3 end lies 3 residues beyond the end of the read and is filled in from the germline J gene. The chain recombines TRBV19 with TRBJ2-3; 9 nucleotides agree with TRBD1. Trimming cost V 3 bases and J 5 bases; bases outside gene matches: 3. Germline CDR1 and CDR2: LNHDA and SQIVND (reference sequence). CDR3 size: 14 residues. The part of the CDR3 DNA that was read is TGTGCCAGTAGTATCGGGACAGGGTTAGATACG. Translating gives CASSIGTGLDT. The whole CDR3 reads CASSIGTGLDTQYF.

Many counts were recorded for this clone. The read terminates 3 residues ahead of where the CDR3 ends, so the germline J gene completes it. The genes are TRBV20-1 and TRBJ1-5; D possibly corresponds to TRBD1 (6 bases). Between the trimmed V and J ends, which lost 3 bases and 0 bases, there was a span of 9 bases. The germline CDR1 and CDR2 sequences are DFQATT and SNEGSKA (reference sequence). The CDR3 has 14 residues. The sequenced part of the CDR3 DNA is TGCAGTGCTAGTAGGACAGATAGCAATCAGCCC. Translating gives CSASRTDSNQP. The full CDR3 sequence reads CSASRTDSNQPQHF.

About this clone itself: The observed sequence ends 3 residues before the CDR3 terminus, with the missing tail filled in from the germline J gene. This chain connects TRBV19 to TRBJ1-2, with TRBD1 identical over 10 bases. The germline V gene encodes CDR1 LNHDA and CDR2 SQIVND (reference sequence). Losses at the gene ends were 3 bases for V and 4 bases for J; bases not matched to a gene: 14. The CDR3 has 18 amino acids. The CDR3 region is CASSIRGPDRGLIYGYTF. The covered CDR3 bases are TGTGCCAGTAGTATTAGGGGTCCAGACAGGGGGCTCATCTATGGC.

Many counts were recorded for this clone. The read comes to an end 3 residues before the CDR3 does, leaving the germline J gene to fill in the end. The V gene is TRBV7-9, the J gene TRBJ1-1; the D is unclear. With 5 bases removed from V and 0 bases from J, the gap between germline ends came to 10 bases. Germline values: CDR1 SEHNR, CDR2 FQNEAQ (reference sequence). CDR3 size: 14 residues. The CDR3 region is CASSPGNMNTEAFF. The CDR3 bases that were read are TGTGCCAGCAGCCCGGGGAACATGAACACTGAA.

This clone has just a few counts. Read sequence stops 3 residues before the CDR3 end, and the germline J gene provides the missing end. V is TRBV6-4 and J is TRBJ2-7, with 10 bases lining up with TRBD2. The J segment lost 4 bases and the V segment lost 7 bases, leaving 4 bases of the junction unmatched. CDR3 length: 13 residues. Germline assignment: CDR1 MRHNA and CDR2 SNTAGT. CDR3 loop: CASIVAGGYEQYF. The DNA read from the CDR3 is TGTGCCAGCATTGTAGCGGGGGGTTACGAG.